The present T cell receptor beta chain was sequenced within a study of radiotherapy plus CTLA-4 blockade in lung cancer. At the level of the study: With 31% of patients having disease control, objective responses were seen in roughly 19%.

The germline gives CDR1 MNHNS, CDR2 SASEGT. This CDR3 has 15 amino acids. Trimming took off 8 bases at V and 6 bases at J, with 19 bases between the two ends. A word on this clone: Its antigen is not known.

The table came from immunoSEQ multiplex PCR; TCRdb's copy has only in-frame clones and leaves some out. The data contain some 37,000 clones, about two thirds of them singletons. General observations from the study: Tumor-derived TCR clones expanded in blood after radiotherapy plus ipilimumab.

This chain links TRBV6-1 with TRBJ2-2; TRBD2 might be the D (6 bases). This receptor was obtained from a human donor with non-small cell lung cancer who had stable disease on radiotherapy plus ipilimumab. The specimen was peripheral blood, collected from a patient treated with radiotherapy plus ipilimumab. CDR3 region: CASQTGTGGAGELFF. Here the CDR3 DNA reads TGTGCCAGCCAAACTGGGACGGGCGGGGCCGGGGAGCTGTTTTTT.